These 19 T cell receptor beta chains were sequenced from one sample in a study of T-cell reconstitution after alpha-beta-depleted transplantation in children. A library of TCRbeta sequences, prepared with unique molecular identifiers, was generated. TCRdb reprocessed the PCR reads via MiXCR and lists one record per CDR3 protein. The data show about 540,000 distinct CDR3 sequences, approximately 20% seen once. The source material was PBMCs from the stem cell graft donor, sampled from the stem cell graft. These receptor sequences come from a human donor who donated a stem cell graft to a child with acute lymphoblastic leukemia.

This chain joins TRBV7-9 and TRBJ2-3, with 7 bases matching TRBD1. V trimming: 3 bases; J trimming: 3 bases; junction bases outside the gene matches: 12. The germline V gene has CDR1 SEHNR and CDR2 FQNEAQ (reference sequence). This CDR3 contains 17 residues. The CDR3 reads CASSFKKLDRVTDTQYF. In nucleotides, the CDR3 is TGTGCCAGCAGCTTCAAAAAATTAGACAGGGTAACAGATACGCAGTATTTT.

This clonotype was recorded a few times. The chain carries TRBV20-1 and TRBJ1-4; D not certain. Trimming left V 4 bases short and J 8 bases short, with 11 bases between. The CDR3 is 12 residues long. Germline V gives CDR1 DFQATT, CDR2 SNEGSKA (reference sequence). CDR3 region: CSATGNAEKLFF. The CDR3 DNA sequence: TGCAGTGCTACGGGGAATGCCGAAAAACTGTTTTTT.

CDR3 DNA: TGTGCCAGCAGCCAAACCCGATGGGGGAAACTGTTTTTT. The encoded protein is CASSQTRWGKLFF. The V and J genes are TRBV14 and TRBJ1-4; perhaps TRBD1 as D (5 bases). Germline CDR1 and CDR2: SGHDN and FVKESK. The CDR3 is made up of 13 amino acids. V shed 2 bases and J shed 11 bases, with 12 bases lying between them.

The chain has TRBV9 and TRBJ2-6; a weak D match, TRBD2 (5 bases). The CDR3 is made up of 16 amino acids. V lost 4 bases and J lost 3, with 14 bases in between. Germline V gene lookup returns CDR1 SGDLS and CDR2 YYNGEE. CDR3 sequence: CASSKVGGSGANVLTF. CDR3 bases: TGTGCCAGCAGCAAAGTAGGAGGAAGTGGGGCCAACGTCCTGACTTTC.

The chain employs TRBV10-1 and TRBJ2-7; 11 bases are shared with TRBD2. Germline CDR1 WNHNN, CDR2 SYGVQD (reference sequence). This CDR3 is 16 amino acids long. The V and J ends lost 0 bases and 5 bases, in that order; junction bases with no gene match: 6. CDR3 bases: TGCGCCAGCAGTGAGTCGAACCGACTAGCGGGAAACGAGCAGTACTTC. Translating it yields CASSESNRLAGNEQYF.

The CDR3, as DNA: TGTGCCAGCAGTCCACAGGGTGAAGCTTTCTTT. This codes for CASSPQGEAFF. The chain combines TRBV12-3 or TRBV12-4 with TRBJ1-1; TRBD1 is a possible D gene (6 bases). The CDR3 is 11 residues long. Trimming removed 5 bases at V and 7 bases at J, with 8 bases between.

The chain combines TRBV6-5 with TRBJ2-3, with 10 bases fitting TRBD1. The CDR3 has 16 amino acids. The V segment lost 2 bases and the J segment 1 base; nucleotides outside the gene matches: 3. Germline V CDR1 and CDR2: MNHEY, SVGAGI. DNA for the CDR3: TGTGCCAGCAGTTACGGAGGGACAGGGGGCACAGATACGCAGTATTTT. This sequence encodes CASSYGGTGGTDTQYF.

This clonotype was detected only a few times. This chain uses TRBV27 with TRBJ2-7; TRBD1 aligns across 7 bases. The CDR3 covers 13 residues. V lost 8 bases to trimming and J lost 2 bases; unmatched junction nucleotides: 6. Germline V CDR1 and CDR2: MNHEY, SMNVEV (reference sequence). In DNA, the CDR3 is TGTGCCAGCGGACAGGCTGAGACCTACGAGCAGTACTTC. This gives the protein CASGQAETYEQYF.

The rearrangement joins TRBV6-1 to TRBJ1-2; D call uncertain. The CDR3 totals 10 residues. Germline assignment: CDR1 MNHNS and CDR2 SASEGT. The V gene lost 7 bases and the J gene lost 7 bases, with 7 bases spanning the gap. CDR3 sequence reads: CASTDGGYTF. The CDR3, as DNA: TGTGCCAGCACTGATGGTGGCTACACCTTC.

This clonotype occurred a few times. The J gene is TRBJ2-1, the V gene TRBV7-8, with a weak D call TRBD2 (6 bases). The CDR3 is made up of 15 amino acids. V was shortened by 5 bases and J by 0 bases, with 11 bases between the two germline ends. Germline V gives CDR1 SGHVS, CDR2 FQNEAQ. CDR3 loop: CASSAQAGSYNEQFF. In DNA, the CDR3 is TGTGCCAGCAGCGCCCAAGCGGGCTCCTACAATGAGCAGTTCTTC.

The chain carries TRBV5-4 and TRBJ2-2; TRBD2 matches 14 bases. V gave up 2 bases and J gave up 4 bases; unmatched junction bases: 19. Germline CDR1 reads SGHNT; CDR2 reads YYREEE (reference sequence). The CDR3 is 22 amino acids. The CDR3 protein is CASSLGQVVGTSGSGATGELFF. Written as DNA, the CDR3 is TGTGCCAGCAGCTTAGGCCAGGTGGTAGGGACTAGCGGGAGCGGCGCCACCGGGGAGCTGTTTTTT.

The CDR3 sequence: CASSRQPQHF. The CDR3, as DNA: TGTGCCAGCAGTCGGCAGCCCCAGCATTTT. This chain connects TRBV12-3 or TRBV12-4 to TRBJ1-5; D gene uncertain. This CDR3 region has 10 residues. V shed 5 bases and J shed 7 bases, with 3 bases lying between them.

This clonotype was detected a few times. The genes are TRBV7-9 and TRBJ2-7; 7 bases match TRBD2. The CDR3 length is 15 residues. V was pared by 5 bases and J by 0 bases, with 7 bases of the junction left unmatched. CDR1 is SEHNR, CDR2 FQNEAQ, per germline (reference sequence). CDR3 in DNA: TGTGCCAGCAGCCCCCTAGCGGAGAGCTCCTACGAGCAGTACTTC. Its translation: CASSPLAESSYEQYF.

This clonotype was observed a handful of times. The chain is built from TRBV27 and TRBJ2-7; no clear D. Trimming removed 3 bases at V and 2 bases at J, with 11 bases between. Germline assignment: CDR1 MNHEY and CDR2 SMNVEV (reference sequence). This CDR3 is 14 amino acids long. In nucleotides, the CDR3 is TGTGCCAGCAGTTTCGGTGAATCCGCCTACGAGCAGTACTTC. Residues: CASSFGESAYEQYF.

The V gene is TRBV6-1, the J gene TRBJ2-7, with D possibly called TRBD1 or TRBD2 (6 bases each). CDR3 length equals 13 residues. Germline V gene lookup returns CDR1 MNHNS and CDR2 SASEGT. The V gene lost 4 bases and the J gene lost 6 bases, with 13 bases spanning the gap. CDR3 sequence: CASSVRGESEQYF. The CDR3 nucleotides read TGTGCCAGCAGTGTGAGGGGGGAAAGCGAGCAGTACTTC.

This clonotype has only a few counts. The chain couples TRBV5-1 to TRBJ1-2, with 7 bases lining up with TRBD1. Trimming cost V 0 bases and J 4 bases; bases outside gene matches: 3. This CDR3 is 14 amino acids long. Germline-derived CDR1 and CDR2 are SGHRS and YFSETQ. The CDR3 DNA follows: TGCGCCAGCAGCTTGGCGAGGGACAGCTATGGCTACACCTTC. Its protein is CASSLARDSYGYTF.

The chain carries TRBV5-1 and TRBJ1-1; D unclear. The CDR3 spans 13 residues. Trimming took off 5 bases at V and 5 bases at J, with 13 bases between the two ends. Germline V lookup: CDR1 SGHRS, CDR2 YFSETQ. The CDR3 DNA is TGCGCCAGCAGGGGTGGACCGGGAACTGAAGCTTTCTTT. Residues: CASRGGPGTEAFF.

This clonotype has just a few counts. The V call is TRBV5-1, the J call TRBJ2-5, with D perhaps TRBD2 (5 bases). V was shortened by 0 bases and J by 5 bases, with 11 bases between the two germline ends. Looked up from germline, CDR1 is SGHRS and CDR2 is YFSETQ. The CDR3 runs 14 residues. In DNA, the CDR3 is TGCGCCAGCAGCTTGGTAGCGCGAGGCGAGACCCAGTACTTC. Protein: CASSLVARGETQYF.

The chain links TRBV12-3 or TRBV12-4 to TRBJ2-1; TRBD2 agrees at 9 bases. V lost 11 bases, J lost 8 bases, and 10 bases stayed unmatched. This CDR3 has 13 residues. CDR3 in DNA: TGTGCCCAAGGGCGGGAGGGCCTGTATGAGCAGTTCTTC. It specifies CAQGREGLYEQFF.